The 13 T cell receptor beta chains below all came from one sample that was sequenced in a study of Ad26.COV2.S vaccination and SARS-CoV-2 variants. Sequencing used immunoSEQ multiplex PCR; TCRdb keeps in-frame clones, though not all of them. The sample records 240,000 or so clones, 85% to 90% being singletons. Treatment in this sample: 19 received Ad26.COV2.S at low or high dose, single or two shots; roughly five received placebo; per-sample allocation not given. Day 63 after the first vaccine or placebo injection was the time point for sampling. This material consisted of peripheral blood, taken in a trial of Ad26.COV2.S vaccine versus placebo. These receptors were obtained from a person aged 18-60 years who received the Ad26.COV2.S COVID-19 vaccine or a placebo.

The V and J genes are TRBV5-1 and TRBJ1-6; perhaps TRBD1 as D (5 bases). Germline CDR1 is SGHRS and CDR2 is YFSETQ. V was clipped by 0 bases and J by 8 bases, with 12 bases between them. This CDR3 spans 15 amino acids. CDR3 in amino acids: CASSLVAGKDSPLHF. CDR3 DNA: TGCGCCAGCAGCTTGGTCGCAGGGAAGGATTCACCCCTCCACTTT.

The V and J genes are TRBV4-3 and TRBJ1-4; D unresolved. Germline CDR1 is LGHNA and CDR2 is YSLEER. The CDR3 is made up of 16 amino acids. With 3 bases removed from V and 0 bases from J, the gap between germline ends came to 11 bases. CDR3 sequence reads: CASSQFTGATNEKLFF. The CDR3 DNA follows: TGCGCCAGCAGCCAGTTTACTGGTGCAACTAATGAAAAACTGTTTTTT.

The chain employs TRBV5-4 and TRBJ1-4; D remains ambiguous. Trimming took 4 bases from V and 5 from J, leaving 18 bases between them. CDR1 is SGHNT and CDR2 is YYREEE in the germline V gene (reference sequence). The CDR3 has 16 amino acids. The CDR3, as DNA: TGTGCCAGCAGCCGCGGCGGCCAAATTGGCAATGAAAAACTGTTTTTT. This sequence encodes CASSRGGQIGNEKLFF.

This clone has just one count. The chain employs TRBV5-1 and TRBJ1-6; D uncertain. The CDR3 spans 14 residues. Per germline, CDR1 SGHRS and CDR2 YFSETQ. Trimming removed 0 bases from V and 9 bases from J, with 10 bases in between. DNA of the CDR3: TGCGCCAGCAGCTTGGTGCCTTGGGGTTCACCCCTCCACTTT. It translates to CASSLVPWGSPLHF.

The chain couples TRBV5-4 to TRBJ2-4, with 8 nucleotides matching TRBD2. CDR3 size: 15 residues. Trimming took 2 bases from V and 6 from J; bases not matched to a gene: 7. In germline, CDR1 is SGHNT, CDR2 YYREEE (reference sequence). In nucleotides, the CDR3 is TGTGCCAGCAGCTTTGCGGGAGGAGTGGGAAACATTCAGTACTTC. This translates into CASSFAGGVGNIQYF.

This clone was observed a single time. The chain is built from TRBV6-1 and TRBJ1-2; 8 bases are shared with TRBD1. J was trimmed by 7 bases and V by 1 base; bases with no gene match: 2. The CDR3 sequence is 13 residues long. CDR1 MNHNS and CDR2 SASEGT come from the germline V gene. Here the CDR3 reads CASSEGQGSGYTF. The CDR3 DNA is TGTGCCAGCAGTGAAGGACAGGGGTCTGGCTACACCTTC.

CDR3 loop: CASSLDLSAPNSPLHF. The CDR3 DNA reads as TGTGCCAGCAGCTTAGATTTAAGCGCTCCAAATTCACCCCTCCACTTT. The gene calls are TRBV7-2 and TRBJ1-6; D is undetermined. The ends were cut back, 1 base at V and 7 bases at J, with 14 bases in the middle. In germline, CDR1 is SGHTA, CDR2 FQGNSA. There are 16 residues in the CDR3.

This clone was picked up a small number of times. This chain uses TRBV5-5 with TRBJ1-2; no firm D call. The CDR3 length is 13 residues. Trimming pared 2 bases from V and 9 bases from J, leaving 14 bases between. Germline lookup yields CDR1 SGHKS and CDR2 YYEKEE (reference sequence). The CDR3 region is CASSFSSDPSYTF. Written as DNA, the CDR3 is TGTGCCAGCAGCTTTTCCAGCGATCCTAGCTACACCTTC.

V gene TRBV28 combines with J gene TRBJ1-4; TRBD1 agrees at 7 bases. CDR3 length: 13 amino acids. Looked up from germline, CDR1 is MDHEN and CDR2 is SYDVKM. The J segment lost 7 bases and the V segment lost 10 bases, leaving 9 bases of the junction unmatched. As DNA, the CDR3 is TGTGCCACCGCGGACAGGCTTGGTGAAAAACTGTTTTTT. Translation gives CATADRLGEKLFF.

This chain uses TRBV15 with TRBJ2-7, with 11 bases lining up with TRBD1. From germline, CDR1 is LNHNV and CDR2 YYDKDF (reference sequence). The trim removed 5 bases at V and 2 bases at J, leaving 2 bases unmatched. The CDR3 totals 14 residues. The CDR3 DNA reads TGTGCCACCAGCGGACAGGGGGCAGCCTACGAGCAGTACTTC. This sequence encodes CATSGQGAAYEQYF.

V gene TRBV27 combines with J gene TRBJ1-6, with TRBD1 identical over 7 bases. V dropped 5 bases and J dropped 7; count of bases not matched to a gene: 11. From germline, CDR1 is MNHEY and CDR2 SMNVEV (reference sequence). The CDR3 is 16 amino acids. CDR3 region: CASSPADRARNSPLHF. CDR3 bases: TGTGCCAGCAGTCCCGCCGACAGGGCTCGGAATTCACCCCTCCACTTT.

The rearrangement links TRBV15 to TRBJ2-7; D is undetermined. The V gene's germline CDR1 is LNHNV and CDR2 YYDKDF (reference sequence). This CDR3 comprises 17 residues. With 1 base removed from V and 0 bases from J, the gap between germline ends came to 16 bases. DNA of the CDR3: TGTGCCACCAGCAGAGCTGAGGATTACTCGAGCTCCTACGAGCAGTACTTC. Encoded protein: CATSRAEDYSSSYEQYF.

This rearrangement joins TRBV28 to TRBJ2-5, with D possibly being TRBD2 (6 bases). Germline CDR1 reads MDHEN; CDR2 reads SYDVKM. V was pared by 7 bases and J by 3 bases, with 12 bases between. This CDR3 contains 13 residues. The CDR3 protein is CASTGTPEETQYF. DNA for the CDR3: TGTGCCAGCACCGGGACTCCAGAAGAGACCCAGTACTTC. The variable domain in full, completed from reference TRBV28 and TRBJ2-5, reads DVKVTQSSRYLVKRTGEKVFLECVQDMDHENMFWYRQDPGLGLRLIYFSYDVKMKEKGDIPEGYSVSREKKERFSLILESASTNQTSMYLCASTGTPEETQYFGPGTRLLVL.